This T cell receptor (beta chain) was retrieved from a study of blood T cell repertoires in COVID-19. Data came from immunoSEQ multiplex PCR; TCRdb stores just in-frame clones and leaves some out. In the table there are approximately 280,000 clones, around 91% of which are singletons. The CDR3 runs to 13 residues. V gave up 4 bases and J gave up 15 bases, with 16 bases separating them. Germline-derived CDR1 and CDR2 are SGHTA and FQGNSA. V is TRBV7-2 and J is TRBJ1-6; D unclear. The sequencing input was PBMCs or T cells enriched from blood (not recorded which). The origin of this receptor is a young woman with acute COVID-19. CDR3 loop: CASSSPGISNLHF. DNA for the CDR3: TGTGCCAGCAGCTCGCCAGGAATCTCCAACCTCCACTTT.